Sequencing of this T cell receptor beta chain was carried out in a study of T cells in Graves' hyperthyroidism and ophthalmopathy. The TCR beta CDR3 regions underwent amplification using RNA transcripts as the source. The TCR CDR3 first-round RT-PCR relied on the HTBI primer set. TCRdb re-called the multiplex PCR reads through MiXCR, storing one row per CDR3 protein. Counted here are about 840,000 distinct CDR3 sequences, 38% occurring once; the ten biggest clones make up more than 7%. Germline CDR1 and CDR2: SEHNR and FQNEAQ (reference sequence). The CDR3 spans 14 residues. Trimming removed 6 bases from V and 5 bases from J; junction bases left unmatched: 8.

The origin of this receptor is a man younger than 35 with Graves' hyperthyroidism. This rearrangement joins TRBV7-9 to TRBJ2-7; 9 bases are a match to TRBD2. The sequenced sample was blood. CDR3 bases: TGTGCCAGCAGTGGAGGCGGGAGGGTCGACGAGCAGTACTTC. It translates to CASSGGGRVDEQYF. Using reference TRBV7-9 and TRBJ2-7 for the parts outside the CDR3, the full variable domain is DTGVSQNPRHKITKRGQNVTFRCDPISEHNRLYWYRQTLGQGPEFLTYFQNEAQLEKSRLLSDRFSAERPKGSFSTLEIQRTEQGDSAMYLCASSGGGRVDEQYFGPGTRLTVT.